This T cell receptor (beta chain) was profiled in a study of T cells after yellow fever vaccination. Overall study results and limits: Reappearing after the booster were most of the clones from primary vaccination (about 96% CD4, 88% CD8).

Concerning this clonotype: The target antigen is unknown.

Each CDR3 protein is one row after TCRdb ran MiXCR on the 5' RACE reads. This sample yields roughly 500,000 distinct CDR3 sequences, of which 15% to 20% are seen a single time; 13% to 15% belongs to the top ten. Germline V gives CDR1 SGHTA, CDR2 FQGNSA. The trim removed 1 base at V and 1 base at J, leaving 8 bases unmatched. The CDR3 is 17 residues long. The rearrangement links TRBV7-2 to TRBJ2-7; 9 bases fit TRBD2. This TCR came from a young man who received the YFV17D yellow fever vaccine. Sequences were derived from PBMCs, sampled 15 days after the yellow fever booster vaccination. The CDR3 region has the DNA TGTGCCAGCAGCTTAGGCCGACTAGCGGACGTTTCCTACGAGCAGTACTTC. Its protein is CASSLGRLADVSYEQYF.